These 24 T cell receptor beta chains came from one sample sequenced in a study of T cell repertoires in cytomegalovirus infection. One entry per CDR3 protein, called by TCRdb with MiXCR from the reads. The table includes around 900,000 distinct CDR3 sequences, around 32% detected once. No antigen has been assigned to these receptors. The sample in question was cultured CD8+ T cells from PBMCs, obtained from culture after CMV antigen stimulation. Receptors originate from a human donor in good health (CMV status not recorded). Some clones in this sample may be carry-over from other donors' samples.

The chain joins TRBV19 to TRBJ2-1; D gene ambiguous. The V gene's germline CDR1 is LNHDA and CDR2 SQIVND (reference sequence). This CDR3 spans 15 amino acids. V was clipped by 3 bases and J by 0 bases, with 9 bases between them. DNA of the CDR3: TGTGCCAGTAGTATTAGTCCCAGCTCCTACAATGAGCAGTTCTTC. As protein: CASSISPSSYNEQFF.

This clonotype appeared many times. V and J are TRBV12-3 or TRBV12-4 and TRBJ2-2; 7 nucleotides align to TRBD1. This CDR3 spans 14 amino acids. With 5 bases clipped from V and 3 bases from J, the junction kept 3 bases outside the gene matches. The CDR3 is CASSPGTDTGELFF. CDR3 sequence (DNA): TGTGCCAGCAGTCCCGGGACAGACACCGGGGAGCTGTTTTTT.

V is TRBV20-1 and J is TRBJ1-2; 7 nucleotides match TRBD1. The V gene end was trimmed by 3 bases and the J gene end by 2 bases; junction bases not matched to a gene: 3. This CDR3 contains 13 residues. The germline V gene has CDR1 DFQATT and CDR2 SNEGSKA (reference sequence). CDR3 region: CSARAGGNYGYTF. CDR3 DNA sequence: TGCAGTGCTAGGGCAGGGGGGAACTATGGCTACACCTTC.

The CDR3 region is CASSISYQNFYGYTF. The CDR3 region has the DNA TGTGCCAGTAGTATTTCCTACCAAAACTTCTATGGCTACACCTTC. The genes are TRBV19 and TRBJ1-2; D is ambiguous. Trimming took 3 bases from V and 4 from J, leaving 15 bases between them. The CDR3 consists of 15 residues. CDR1 is LNHDA, CDR2 SQIVND, per germline (reference sequence).

This clonotype appeared a few times. The chain is built from TRBV11-2 and TRBJ2-1; D tentatively reads TRBD1 or TRBD2 (6 bases each). Germline V gene data show CDR1 as SGHAT and CDR2 as FQNNGV. There are 15 residues in the CDR3. Trimming took off 4 bases at V and 3 bases at J, with 13 bases between the two ends. The CDR3 region is CASSSGDKNYNEQFF. In DNA, the CDR3 is TGTGCCAGCAGCTCGGGGGACAAAAACTACAATGAGCAGTTCTTC.

This clonotype occurred a few times. The CDR3 is CASSLNRGAPYEQYF. CDR3 in DNA: TGTGCCAGCAGCTTAAACAGGGGGGCACCCTACGAGCAGTACTTC. This sequence joins TRBV7-4 and TRBJ2-7, with 8 bases that match TRBD1. The germline gives CDR1 SGHVT, CDR2 SQSDAQ. This CDR3 is built from 15 residues. V shed 2 bases, J shed 2 bases, and the junction held 5 bases outside the gene matches.

This clonotype was observed a single time. The genes are TRBV6-5 and TRBJ2-7, with D unresolved. CDR3 length equals 16 residues. V lost 4 bases to trimming and J lost 2 bases, with 18 bases between them. The V gene's germline CDR1 is MNHEY and CDR2 SVGAGI. CDR3 amino acids: CASSLTGRLGTYEQYF. The CDR3 DNA reads TGTGCCAGCAGTTTAACCGGCCGACTGGGCACCTACGAGCAGTACTTC.

This clonotype was seen only a few times. One end of the junction varies from germline; a read error may be responsible. The chain couples TRBV7-6 to TRBJ2-2, with 9 bases aligning to TRBD1. This CDR3 has 15 amino acids. Germline loops: CDR1 SGHVS, CDR2 FNYEAQ. The CDR3 nucleotides are TGTGCTAGCAGCTTGAGGACAGGGGTCACCGGGGAGCTGTTTTTT. Translated, it gives CASSLRTGVTGELFF.

This clonotype was seen a few times. The V and J genes are TRBV7-2 and TRBJ2-5; a weak D match, TRBD2 (7 bases). The CDR3 consists of 14 residues. V shed 4 bases and J shed 5 bases, with 14 bases lying between them. The V gene's germline CDR1 is SGHTA and CDR2 FQGNSA. CDR3 in DNA: TGTGCCAGCAGCTCTGGTGGGGGGGGCGAGACCCAGTACTTC. It codes for CASSSGGGGETQYF.

The V gene is TRBV7-9, the J gene TRBJ2-3; the D is unclear. This CDR3 comprises 12 residues. Between the trimmed V and J ends, which lost 5 bases and 6 bases, there was a span of 9 bases. Germline values: CDR1 SEHNR, CDR2 FQNEAQ (reference sequence). The DNA for the CDR3 is TGTGCCAGCAGCGCAGAAGGGGATACGCAGTATTTT. It specifies CASSAEGDTQYF.

This clonotype was observed many times. The V and J genes are TRBV7-9 and TRBJ2-3; D assignment may be TRBD1 or TRBD2 (5 bases each). CDR1 and CDR2 from the germline V gene are SEHNR and FQNEAQ (reference sequence). The CDR3 is made up of 14 amino acids. V was trimmed by 1 base and J by 0 bases, leaving 5 bases between them. CDR3 residues: CASSLGDSTDTQYF. CDR3 DNA: TGTGCCAGCAGCTTAGGGGACAGCACAGATACGCAGTATTTT.

The sample holds a few counts of this clonotype. This chain links TRBV13 with TRBJ2-3; TRBD2 agrees at 8 bases. There are 17 residues in the CDR3. After removal of 0 bases from V and 7 bases from J, the junction contained 12 bases not matched to a gene. CDR1 is PRHDT, CDR2 FYEKMQ, per germline (reference sequence). For the CDR3, the DNA is TGTGCCAGCAGCTTAGGATGGGCCGGGGGGGCCTCGAATACGCAGTATTTT. Translation: CASSLGWAGGASNTQYF.

V and J are TRBV4-1 and TRBJ2-3; the D is unclear. Per germline, CDR1 MGHRA and CDR2 YSYEKL. There are 13 residues in the CDR3. The V end was cut by 4 bases, the J end by 7 bases, with 12 bases between. The CDR3 coding sequence is TGCGCCAGCAGCCCCAAAGGCCAGAATACGCAGTATTTT. This gives the protein CASSPKGQNTQYF.

About this clonotype itself: An end of the junction differs from the germline gene, which may be a read error. The chain couples TRBV4-3 to TRBJ1-4, with TRBD1 matching over 9 bases. The germline gives CDR1 LGHNA, CDR2 YSLEER. This CDR3 is 17 amino acids long. The CDR3 bases are TGCGCCAACAGCCAAGGGATTACAGGGGGCTCGCGTGAAAAACTGTTTTTT. As protein: CANSQGITGGSREKLFF.

The table lists this clonotype with a few counts. In nucleotides, the CDR3 is TGTGCCAGCAGCTGGGGGGATCAAGAGACCCAGTACTTC. Translated: CASSWGDQETQYF. The chain employs TRBV7-9 and TRBJ2-5; TRBD2 is a possible D gene (6 bases). This CDR3 has 13 amino acids. CDR1 SEHNR and CDR2 FQNEAQ come from the germline V gene (reference sequence). The V gene lost 4 bases and the J gene lost 2 bases, with 8 bases spanning the gap.

This clonotype has just a few counts. The J gene is TRBJ2-7, the V gene TRBV7-6, with 7 bases identical to TRBD1. The V gene's germline CDR1 is SGHVS and CDR2 FNYEAQ. V dropped 0 bases and J dropped 6; count of bases not matched to a gene: 2. This CDR3 spans 13 amino acids. Written as DNA, the CDR3 is TGTGCCAGCAGCTTAGCGTCAGGGGGCGAGCAGTACGTC. This translates into CASSLASGGEQYV.

This chain links TRBV2 with TRBJ2-1; either TRBD1 or TRBD2 may supply D (5 bases each). The V and J ends lost 0 bases and 5 bases respectively, with 11 bases between them. The CDR3 has 15 residues. CDR1 SNHLY and CDR2 FYNNEI come from the germline V gene. CDR3 loop: CASSEAFGGNNEQFF. The CDR3 nucleotides are TGTGCCAGCAGTGAAGCATTTGGGGGTAACAATGAGCAGTTCTTC.

The chain has TRBV29-1 and TRBJ2-7; D is unclear. The CDR3 runs 11 residues. Deletions cut 4 bases from V and 1 base from J, with 5 bases between. CDR1 SQVTM and CDR2 ANQGSEA come from the germline V gene. The CDR3 region has the DNA TGCAGCGTTGGTCAATCCTACGAGCAGTACTTC. Amino acid sequence: CSVGQSYEQYF.

The rearrangement joins TRBV18 to TRBJ1-6; possibly TRBD1 for D (5 bases). CDR1 is KGHSH and CDR2 is LQKENI in the germline V gene. The CDR3 totals 17 residues. V was trimmed by 4 bases and J by 0 bases, leaving 13 bases between them. CDR3 sequence: CASSQGLESSYNSPLHF. CDR3 in DNA: TGTGCCAGCTCACAGGGACTGGAAAGCTCCTATAATTCACCCCTCCACTTT.

The chain carries TRBV15 and TRBJ1-5; 9 bases align to TRBD1. Germline values: CDR1 LNHNV, CDR2 YYDKDF (reference sequence). The CDR3 consists of 16 residues. Germline trimming cut 3 bases from V and 1 base from J; bases unmatched to any gene: 4. As DNA, the CDR3 is TGTGCCACCAGCAGGACAGGGGGTTCAAGCAATCAGCCCCAGCATTTT. Translated, it gives CATSRTGGSSNQPQHF.

This clonotype was recorded only once. J is TRBJ2-7 and V is TRBV5-1; TRBD2 matches at 12 bases. Germline loops: CDR1 SGHRS, CDR2 YFSETQ. This CDR3 is 16 amino acids long. Trimming at V came to 4 bases and at J to 3 bases, leaving 8 bases not matched to a gene. The CDR3 region is CASSAALAGGFYEQYF. CDR3 bases: TGCGCCAGCAGCGCGGCACTAGCGGGGGGCTTCTACGAGCAGTACTTC.

This clonotype was recorded a few times. This sequence joins TRBV12-3 or TRBV12-4 and TRBJ1-2; D gene ambiguous. Trimming left V 3 bases short and J 0 bases short, with 14 bases between. The CDR3 has 16 amino acids. Here the CDR3 reads CASSFLSTSPNYGYTF. CDR3 DNA: TGTGCCAGCAGTTTTCTTTCGACAAGTCCTAACTATGGCTACACCTTC.

This chain links TRBV4-1 with TRBJ2-3, with a possible D match to TRBD2 (7 bases). There are 16 residues in the CDR3. V dropped 1 base and J dropped 2 bases, with 13 bases sitting between them. Germline V gene sequence: CDR1 MGHRA, CDR2 YSYEKL. The CDR3 protein is CASSQVTGGPTDTQYF. CDR3 DNA sequence: TGCGCCAGCAGCCAAGTTACGGGGGGCCCCACAGATACGCAGTATTTT.

The V call is TRBV27, the J call TRBJ2-7, with unresolved D. The CDR3 is 16 residues long. Germline CDR1 and CDR2: MNHEY and SMNVEV (reference sequence). The V and J ends lost 3 bases and 4 bases respectively, with 19 bases between them. The DNA of the CDR3 is TGTGCCAGCAGTTTTTGTCTCGACAAGATAGTATACGAGCAGTACGTC. It is translated as CASSFCLDKIVYEQYV.